One and the same sample provided the 9 T cell receptor beta chains below, sequenced in a study of T cells after yellow fever vaccination. MiXCR, run by TCRdb on the 5' RACE reads, gives a single entry per CDR3 protein. The sample has a few hundred thousand distinct CDR3 sequences; about 5% are singletons. Here the sequenced sample was CD4+ T cells sorted from PBMCs, taken on the day of the yellow fever booster vaccination. Every receptor here comes from a man aged 18 to 30 who received the YFV17D yellow fever vaccine.

This chain connects TRBV3-1 to TRBJ2-2; D uncertain. Germline V lookup: CDR1 LGHDT, CDR2 YNNKEL (reference sequence). The V end was cut by 6 bases, the J end by 7 bases, with 6 bases between. The CDR3 totals 11 residues. CDR3 nucleotides: TGTGCCAGCAGAAACTACGGGGAGCTGTTTTTT. This gives the protein CASRNYGELFF.

The table lists this clonotype with many counts. V and J are TRBV7-9 and TRBJ1-1; unclear D gene. The CDR3 has 13 residues. Trimming removed 3 bases from V and 1 base from J, with 6 bases in between. Germline V gene data show CDR1 as SEHNR and CDR2 as FQNEAQ (reference sequence). CDR3 DNA sequence: TGTGCCAGCAGCTTTGTGGAGAACACTGAAGCTTTCTTT. As protein: CASSFVENTEAFF.

The V and J genes are TRBV4-3 and TRBJ1-2; D remains ambiguous. Between the trimmed V and J ends, which lost 4 bases and 1 base, there was a span of 13 bases. The CDR3 covers 15 residues. Germline lookup yields CDR1 LGHNA and CDR2 YSLEER. In DNA, the CDR3 is TGCGCCAGCAGCCGCGTTTCCTTTGTTAACTATGGCTACACCTTC. This sequence encodes CASSRVSFVNYGYTF.

This clonotype came up many times. The V and J genes are TRBV5-1 and TRBJ2-3; tentative D call: TRBD1 (5 bases). V lost 1 base, J lost 1 base, and 7 bases lay in between. The germline gives CDR1 SGHRS, CDR2 YFSETQ. This CDR3 has 14 residues. CDR3 DNA sequence: TGCGCCAGCAGCTTGAAAGGGGGCACAGATACGCAGTATTTT. As protein: CASSLKGGTDTQYF.

This clonotype was found a few times. The chain carries TRBV27 and TRBJ1-4, with D unclear. This CDR3 contains 14 residues. Germline lookup yields CDR1 MNHEY and CDR2 SMNVEV (reference sequence). The germline V and J ends were trimmed by 4 bases and 1 base, with 7 bases remaining between them. The CDR3 nucleotides read TGTGCCAGCAGTTCGTCAGGAACTAATGAAAAACTGTTTTTT. Translating it yields CASSSSGTNEKLFF.

This clonotype occurred many times. The J gene is TRBJ1-1, the V gene TRBV11-2; 8 nucleotides line up with TRBD1. Germline lookup yields CDR1 SGHAT and CDR2 FQNNGV. V trimming: 1 base; J trimming: 5 bases; junction bases outside the gene matches: 12. This CDR3 region has 17 residues. The CDR3 is CASSLVGRGLFNTEAFF. The DNA for the CDR3 is TGTGCCAGCAGCTTAGTGGGCAGGGGGCTGTTTAATACTGAAGCTTTCTTT.

About this clonotype: A read error may be the cause here, since a much bigger clone is one base away. The chain employs TRBV20-1 and TRBJ2-7; no firm D call. From germline, CDR1 is DFQATT and CDR2 SNEGSKA (reference sequence). The CDR3 extends over 12 amino acids. The V and J ends lost 6 bases and 1 base respectively, with 10 bases between them. CDR3 amino acids: CSAWLGSYEQYF. The CDR3 nucleotides read TGCAGTGCATGGTTGGGGTCCTACGAGCAGTACTTC.

The J gene is TRBJ1-1, the V gene TRBV6-2 or TRBV6-3, with TRBD1 as a possible D gene (6 bases). This CDR3 region has 16 residues. V dropped 2 bases and J dropped 2 bases, with 15 bases sitting between them. Germline V CDR1 and CDR2: MNHEY, SVGEGT. Here the CDR3 reads CASSYGGTYDNTEAFF. The DNA of the CDR3 is TGTGCCAGCAGTTACGGCGGGACATACGACAACACTGAAGCTTTCTTT.

Only a few counts were recorded for this clonotype. The rearrangement links TRBV14 to TRBJ2-7; 8 bases fit TRBD2. The germline CDR1 and CDR2 sequences are SGHDN and FVKESK. The CDR3 spans 16 residues. V dropped 1 base and J dropped 0; count of bases not matched to a gene: 5. CDR3 sequence reads: CASSQGGAGASYEQYF. DNA for the CDR3: TGTGCCAGCAGCCAAGGTGGAGCGGGGGCCTCCTACGAGCAGTACTTC. The full variable domain, in which reference TRBV14 and TRBJ2-7 provide the parts outside the CDR3, is EAGVTQFPSHSVIEKGQTVTLRCDPISGHDNLYWYRRVMGKEIKFLLHFVKESKQDESGMPNNRFLAERTGGTYSTLKVQPAELEDSGVYFCASSQGGAGASYEQYFGPGTRLTVT.